The clone carrying this T cell receptor (beta chain) was detected ten times or more. The data are from a study of human T cells and chemical hapten exposure. TCRdb analysed the RACE reads with MiXCR anew, one entry per CDR3 protein. This table holds around 100,000 distinct CDR3 sequences, approximately 9.9% found once. Deletions cut 5 bases from V and 3 bases from J, with 10 bases between. Per germline, CDR1 KGHDR and CDR2 SFDVKD. The CDR3 spans 14 residues. The time point was: patch test 1, 2 weeks after DPC sensitization. The treatment is: therapeutic diphenylcyclopropenone sensitization with weekly scalp DPC. Patients had alopecia, were aged 18 to 70, and were not pregnant.

This sample comprised whole blood, obtained in connection with sensitization to the hapten diphenylcyclopropenone (DPC). The source of this sequence is a woman aged 35 to 49 with alopecia areata. Some clones in this sample may be carry-over from other donors' samples. The chain links TRBV24-1 to TRBJ2-1; D unresolved. The CDR3 loop is CATSGTNDYNEQFF. The CDR3 region has the DNA TGTGCCACCAGTGGAACCAACGACTACAATGAGCAGTTCTTC.